The 3 T cell receptor beta chains presented below share a single source sample, sequenced in a study of blood T cell repertoires in COVID-19. Data came from immunoSEQ multiplex PCR; TCRdb stores just in-frame clones and leaves some out. The sample gives 300,000 to 350,000 clones, 80% to 90% of which show up once; about 4.2% is in the top ten. What was sequenced was PBMCs or T cells enriched from blood (not recorded which). These receptors originate from a woman between 40 and 50 years old with acute COVID-19.

The genes are TRBV20-1 and TRBJ1-2, with 9 positions matching TRBD1. Germline assignment: CDR1 DFQATT and CDR2 SNEGSKA (reference sequence). This CDR3 has 14 amino acids. V shed 3 bases and J 4 bases; nucleotides not matched to a gene: 6. CDR3 sequence: CSASTTGGSYGYTF. The CDR3 DNA reads TGCAGTGCTAGTACCACAGGGGGCAGCTATGGCTACACCTTC.

V gene TRBV7-2 combines with J gene TRBJ2-3; 9 bases map to TRBD1. The V and J ends lost 2 bases and 10 bases, in that order; junction bases with no gene match: 16. CDR3 length equals 17 residues. Per germline, CDR1 SGHTA and CDR2 FQGNSA. The CDR3 sequence: CASSLIETGTGSVAQYF. The CDR3 region has the DNA TGTGCCAGCAGCTTAATAGAAACCGGGACAGGGTCGGTGGCGCAGTATTTT.

With regard to this clone: Other DNA sequences of this sample code for an identical CDR3. The chain is built from TRBV5-1 and TRBJ2-7; a possible D gene is TRBD1 (5 bases). There are 13 residues in the CDR3. V dropped 4 bases and J dropped 2 bases, with 10 bases sitting between them. CDR1 SGHRS and CDR2 YFSETQ come from the germline V gene. CDR3 sequence: CASSLDRTYEQYF. CDR3 DNA sequence: TGCGCCAGCAGCCTTGACAGAACCTACGAGCAGTACTTC.